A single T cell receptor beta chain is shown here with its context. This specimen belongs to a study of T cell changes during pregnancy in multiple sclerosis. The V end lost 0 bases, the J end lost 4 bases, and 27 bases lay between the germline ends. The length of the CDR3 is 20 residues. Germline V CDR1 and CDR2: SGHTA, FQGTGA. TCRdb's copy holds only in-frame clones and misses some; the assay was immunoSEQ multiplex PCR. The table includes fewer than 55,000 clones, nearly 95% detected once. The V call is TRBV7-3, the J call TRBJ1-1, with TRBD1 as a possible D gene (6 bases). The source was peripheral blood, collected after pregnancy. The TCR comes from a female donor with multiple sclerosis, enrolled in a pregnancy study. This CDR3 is CASSLTSGGQPKSKSTEAFF. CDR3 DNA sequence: TGTGCCAGCAGCTTAACTTCGGGGGGGCAGCCAAAATCCAAGAGCACTGAAGCTTTCTTT.